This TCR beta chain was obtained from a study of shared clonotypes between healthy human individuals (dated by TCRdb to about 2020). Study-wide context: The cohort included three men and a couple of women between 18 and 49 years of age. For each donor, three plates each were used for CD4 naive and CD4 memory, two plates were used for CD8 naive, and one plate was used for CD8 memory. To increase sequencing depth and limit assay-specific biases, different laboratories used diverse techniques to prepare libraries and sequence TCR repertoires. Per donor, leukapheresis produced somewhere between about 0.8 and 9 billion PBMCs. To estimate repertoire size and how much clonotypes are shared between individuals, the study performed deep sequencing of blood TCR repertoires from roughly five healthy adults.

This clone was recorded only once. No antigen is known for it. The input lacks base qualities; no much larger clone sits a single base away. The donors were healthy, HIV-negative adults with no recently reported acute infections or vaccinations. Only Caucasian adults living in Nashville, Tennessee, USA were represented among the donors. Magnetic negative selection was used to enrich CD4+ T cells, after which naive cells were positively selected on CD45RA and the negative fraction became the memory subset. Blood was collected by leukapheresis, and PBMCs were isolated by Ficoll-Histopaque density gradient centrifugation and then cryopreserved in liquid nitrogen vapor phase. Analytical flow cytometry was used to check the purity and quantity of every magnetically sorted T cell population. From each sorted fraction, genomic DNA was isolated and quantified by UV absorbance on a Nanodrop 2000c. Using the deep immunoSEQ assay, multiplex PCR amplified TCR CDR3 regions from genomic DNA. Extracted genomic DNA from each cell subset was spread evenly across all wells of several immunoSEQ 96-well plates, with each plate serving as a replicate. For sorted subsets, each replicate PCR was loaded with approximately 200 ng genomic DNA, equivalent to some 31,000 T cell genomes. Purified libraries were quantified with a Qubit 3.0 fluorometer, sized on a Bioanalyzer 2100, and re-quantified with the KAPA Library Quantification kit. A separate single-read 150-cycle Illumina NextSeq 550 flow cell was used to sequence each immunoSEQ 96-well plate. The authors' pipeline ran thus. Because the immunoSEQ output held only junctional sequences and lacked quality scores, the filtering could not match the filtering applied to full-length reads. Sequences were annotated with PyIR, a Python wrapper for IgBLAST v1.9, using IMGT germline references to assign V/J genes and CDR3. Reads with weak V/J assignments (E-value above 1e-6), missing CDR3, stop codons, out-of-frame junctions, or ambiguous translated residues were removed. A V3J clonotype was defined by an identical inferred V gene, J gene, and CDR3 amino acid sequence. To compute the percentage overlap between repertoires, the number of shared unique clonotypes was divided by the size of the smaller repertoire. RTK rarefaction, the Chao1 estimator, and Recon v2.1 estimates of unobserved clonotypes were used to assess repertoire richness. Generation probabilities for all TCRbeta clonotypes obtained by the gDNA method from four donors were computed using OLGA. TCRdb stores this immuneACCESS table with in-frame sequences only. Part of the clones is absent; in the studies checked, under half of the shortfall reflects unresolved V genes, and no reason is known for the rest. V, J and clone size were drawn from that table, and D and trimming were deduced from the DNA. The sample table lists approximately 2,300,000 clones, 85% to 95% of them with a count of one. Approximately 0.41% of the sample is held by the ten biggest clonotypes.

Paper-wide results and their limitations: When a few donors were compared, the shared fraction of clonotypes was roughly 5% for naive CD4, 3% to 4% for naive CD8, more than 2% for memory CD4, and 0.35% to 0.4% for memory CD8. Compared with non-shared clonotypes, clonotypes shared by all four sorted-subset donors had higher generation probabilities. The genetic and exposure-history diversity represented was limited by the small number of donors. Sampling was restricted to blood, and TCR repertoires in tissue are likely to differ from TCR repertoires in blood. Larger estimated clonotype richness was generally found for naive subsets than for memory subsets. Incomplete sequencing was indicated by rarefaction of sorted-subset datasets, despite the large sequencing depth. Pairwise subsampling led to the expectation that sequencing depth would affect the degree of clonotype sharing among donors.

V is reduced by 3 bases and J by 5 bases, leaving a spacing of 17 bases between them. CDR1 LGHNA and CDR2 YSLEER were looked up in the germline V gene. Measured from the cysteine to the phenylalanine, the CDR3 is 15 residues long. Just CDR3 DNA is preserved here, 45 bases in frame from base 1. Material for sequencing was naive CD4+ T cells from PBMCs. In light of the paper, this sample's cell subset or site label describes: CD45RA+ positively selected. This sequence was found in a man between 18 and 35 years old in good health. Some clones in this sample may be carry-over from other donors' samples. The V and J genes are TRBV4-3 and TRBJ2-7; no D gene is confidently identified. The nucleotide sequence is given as TGCGCCAGCAGCCACCGAATTGGATCAGAGAACGAGCAGTACTTC. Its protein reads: CASSHRIGSENEQYF.